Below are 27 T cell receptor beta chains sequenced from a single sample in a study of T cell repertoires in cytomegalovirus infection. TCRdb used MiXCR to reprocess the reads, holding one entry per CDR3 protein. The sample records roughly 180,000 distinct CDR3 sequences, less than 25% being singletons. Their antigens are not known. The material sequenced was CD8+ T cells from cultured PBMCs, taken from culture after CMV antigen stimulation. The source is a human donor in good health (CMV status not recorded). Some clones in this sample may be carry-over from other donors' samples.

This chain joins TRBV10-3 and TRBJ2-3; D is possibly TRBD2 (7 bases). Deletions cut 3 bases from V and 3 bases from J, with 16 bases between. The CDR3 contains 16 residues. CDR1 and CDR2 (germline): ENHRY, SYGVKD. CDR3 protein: CAISEGGGLSTDTQYF. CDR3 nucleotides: TGTGCCATCAGTGAAGGAGGGGGACTAAGTACAGATACGCAGTATTTT.

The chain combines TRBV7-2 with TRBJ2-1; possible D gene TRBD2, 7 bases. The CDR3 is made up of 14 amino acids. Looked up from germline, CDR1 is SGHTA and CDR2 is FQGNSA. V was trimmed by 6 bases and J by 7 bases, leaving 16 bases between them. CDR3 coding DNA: TGTGCCAGCAGATCAACAGGGAGGGGGAATGAGCAGTTCTTC. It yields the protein CASRSTGRGNEQFF.

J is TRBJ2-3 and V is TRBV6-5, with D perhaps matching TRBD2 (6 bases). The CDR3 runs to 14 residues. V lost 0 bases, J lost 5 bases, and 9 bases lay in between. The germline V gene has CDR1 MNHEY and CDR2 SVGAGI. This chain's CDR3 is CASSYSTGGDTQYF. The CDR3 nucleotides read TGTGCCAGCAGTTACTCGACCGGGGGAGATACGCAGTATTTT.

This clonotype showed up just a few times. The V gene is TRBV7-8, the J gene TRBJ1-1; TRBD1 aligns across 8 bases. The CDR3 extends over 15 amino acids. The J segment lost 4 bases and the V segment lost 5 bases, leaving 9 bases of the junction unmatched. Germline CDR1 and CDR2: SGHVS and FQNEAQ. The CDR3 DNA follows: TGTGCCAGCAGCCCAAGGACAGGGCTGGTCACTGAAGCTTTCTTT. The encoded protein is CASSPRTGLVTEAFF.

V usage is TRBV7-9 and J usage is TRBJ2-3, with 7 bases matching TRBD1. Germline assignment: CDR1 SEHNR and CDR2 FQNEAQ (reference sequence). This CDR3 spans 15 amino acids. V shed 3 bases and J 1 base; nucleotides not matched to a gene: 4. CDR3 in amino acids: CASSFSGGGTDTQYF. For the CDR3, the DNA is TGTGCCAGCAGCTTTTCAGGGGGAGGCACAGATACGCAGTATTTT.

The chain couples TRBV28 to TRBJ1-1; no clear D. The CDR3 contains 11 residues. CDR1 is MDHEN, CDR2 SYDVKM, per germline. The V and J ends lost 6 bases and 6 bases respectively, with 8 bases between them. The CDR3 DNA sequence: TGTGCCAGCAGAGTGCCGGCTGAAGCTTTCTTT. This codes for CASRVPAEAFF.

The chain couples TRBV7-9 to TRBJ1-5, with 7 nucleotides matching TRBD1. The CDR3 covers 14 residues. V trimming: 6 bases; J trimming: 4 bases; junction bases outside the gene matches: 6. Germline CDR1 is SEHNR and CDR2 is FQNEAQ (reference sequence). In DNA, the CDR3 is TGTGCCAGCAGTGGAGGACAGGAAAATCAGCCCCAGCATTTT. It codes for CASSGGQENQPQHF.

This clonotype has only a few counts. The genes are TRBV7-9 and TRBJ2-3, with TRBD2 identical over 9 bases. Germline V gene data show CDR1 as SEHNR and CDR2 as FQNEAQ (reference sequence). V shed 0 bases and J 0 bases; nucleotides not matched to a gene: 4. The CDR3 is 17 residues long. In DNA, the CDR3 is TGTGCCAGCAGCTTAGCTAATGCGGGGGGGAGCACAGATACGCAGTATTTT. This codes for CASSLANAGGSTDTQYF.

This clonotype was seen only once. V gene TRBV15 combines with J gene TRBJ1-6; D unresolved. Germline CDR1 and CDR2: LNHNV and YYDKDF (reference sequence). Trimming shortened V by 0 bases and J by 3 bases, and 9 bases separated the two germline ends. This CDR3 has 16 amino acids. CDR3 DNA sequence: TGTGCCACCAGCAGAGATAATCTCTACTATAATTCACCCCTCCACTTT. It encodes CATSRDNLYYNSPLHF.

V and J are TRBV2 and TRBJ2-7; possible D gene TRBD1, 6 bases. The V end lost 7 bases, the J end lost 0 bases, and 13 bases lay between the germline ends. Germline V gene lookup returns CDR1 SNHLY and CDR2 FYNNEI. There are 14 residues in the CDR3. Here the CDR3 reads CASISGVGSYEQYF. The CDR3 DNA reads TGTGCCAGCATATCAGGGGTCGGCTCCTACGAGCAGTACTTC.

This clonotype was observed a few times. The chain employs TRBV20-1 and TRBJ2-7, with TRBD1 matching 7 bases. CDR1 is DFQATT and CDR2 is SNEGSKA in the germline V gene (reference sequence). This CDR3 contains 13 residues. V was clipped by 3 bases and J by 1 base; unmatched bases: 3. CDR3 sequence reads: CSARVQGSYEQYF. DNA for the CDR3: TGCAGTGCTAGGGTACAGGGGTCCTACGAGCAGTACTTC.

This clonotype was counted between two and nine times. CDR3 region: CASSSGQGNNEQFF. The CDR3 region has the DNA TGTGCCAGCAGTTCCGGACAGGGAAATAATGAGCAGTTCTTC. V and J are TRBV28 and TRBJ2-1, with 8 bases that match TRBD1. This CDR3 spans 14 amino acids. Germline V lookup: CDR1 MDHEN, CDR2 SYDVKM. Trimming at V came to 4 bases and at J to 7 bases, leaving 6 bases not matched to a gene.

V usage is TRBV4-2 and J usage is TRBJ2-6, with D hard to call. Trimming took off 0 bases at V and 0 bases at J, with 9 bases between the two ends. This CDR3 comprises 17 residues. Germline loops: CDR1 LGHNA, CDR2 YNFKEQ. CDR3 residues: CASSQDESYSGANVLTF. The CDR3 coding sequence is TGTGCCAGCAGCCAAGATGAGAGCTACTCTGGGGCCAACGTCCTGACTTTC.

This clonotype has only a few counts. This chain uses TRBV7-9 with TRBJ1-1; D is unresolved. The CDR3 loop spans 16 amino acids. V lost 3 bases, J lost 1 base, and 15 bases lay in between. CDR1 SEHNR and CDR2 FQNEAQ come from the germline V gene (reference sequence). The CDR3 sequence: CASSLIGSWENTEAFF. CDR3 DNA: TGTGCCAGCAGCTTGATCGGCTCCTGGGAGAACACTGAAGCTTTCTTT.

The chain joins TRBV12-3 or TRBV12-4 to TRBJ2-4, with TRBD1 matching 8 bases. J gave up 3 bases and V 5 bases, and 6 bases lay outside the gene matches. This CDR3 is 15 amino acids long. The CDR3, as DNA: TGTGCCAGCAGTCTATACAGGGGGGTCAAAAACATTCAGTACTTC. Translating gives CASSLYRGVKNIQYF.

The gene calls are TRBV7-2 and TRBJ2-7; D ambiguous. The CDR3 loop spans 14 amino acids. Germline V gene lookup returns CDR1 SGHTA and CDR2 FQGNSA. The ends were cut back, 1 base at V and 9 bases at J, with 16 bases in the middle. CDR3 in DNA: TGTGCCAGCAGCTTAGGTATGGTGGGCTACTCGCAGTACTTC. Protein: CASSLGMVGYSQYF. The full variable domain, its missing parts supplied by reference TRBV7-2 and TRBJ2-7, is GAGVSQSPSNKVTEKGKDVELRCDPISGHTALYWYRQSLGQGLEFLIYFQGNSAPDKSGLPSDRFSAERTGGSVSTLTIQRTQQEDSAVYLCASSLGMVGYSQYFGPGTRLTVT.

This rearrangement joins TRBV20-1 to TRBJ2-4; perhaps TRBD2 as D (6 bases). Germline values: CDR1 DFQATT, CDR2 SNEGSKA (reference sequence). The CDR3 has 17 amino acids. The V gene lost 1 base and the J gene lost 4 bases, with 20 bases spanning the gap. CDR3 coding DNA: TGCAGTGCTAGAGCTTATCAAACCACTAGCATTAAAAACATTCAGTACTTC. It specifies CSARAYQTTSIKNIQYF.

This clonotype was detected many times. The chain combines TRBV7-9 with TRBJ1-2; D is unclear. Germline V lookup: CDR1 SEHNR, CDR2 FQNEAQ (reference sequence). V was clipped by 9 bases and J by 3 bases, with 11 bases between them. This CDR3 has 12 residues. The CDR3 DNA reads TGTGCCAGTCTCGGCGAGGACTATGGCTACACCTTC. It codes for CASLGEDYGYTF. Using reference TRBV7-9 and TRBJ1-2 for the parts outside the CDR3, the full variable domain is DTGVSQNPRHKITKRGQNVTFRCDPISEHNRLYWYRQTLGQGPEFLTYFQNEAQLEKSRLLSDRFSAERPKGSFSTLEIQRTEQGDSAMYLCASLGEDYGYTFGSGTRLTVV.

CDR3 residues: CASSLRKGGNTEAFF. The CDR3, as DNA: TGTGCCAGCAGCCTACGAAAGGGCGGGAACACTGAAGCTTTCTTT. The rearrangement uses TRBV7-2 and TRBJ1-1; no clear D gene. Germline V lookup: CDR1 SGHTA, CDR2 FQGNSA. Trimming took 5 bases from V and 1 from J, leaving 14 bases between them. The CDR3 length is 15 residues.

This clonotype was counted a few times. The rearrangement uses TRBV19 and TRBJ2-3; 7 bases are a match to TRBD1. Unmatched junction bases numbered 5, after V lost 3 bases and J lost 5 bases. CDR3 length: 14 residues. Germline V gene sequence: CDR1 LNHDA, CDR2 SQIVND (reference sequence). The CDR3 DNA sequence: TGTGCCAGTAGTATTGAGGGGGCGTTAGATACGCAGTATTTT. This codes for CASSIEGALDTQYF.

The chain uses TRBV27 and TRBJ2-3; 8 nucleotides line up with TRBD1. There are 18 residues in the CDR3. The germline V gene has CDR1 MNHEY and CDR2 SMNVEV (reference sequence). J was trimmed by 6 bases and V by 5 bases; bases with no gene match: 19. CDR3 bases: TGTGCCAGCAGTGCAAGACAGGGGCCCGGTATGATGGCGGATACGCAGTATTTT. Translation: CASSARQGPGMMADTQYF.

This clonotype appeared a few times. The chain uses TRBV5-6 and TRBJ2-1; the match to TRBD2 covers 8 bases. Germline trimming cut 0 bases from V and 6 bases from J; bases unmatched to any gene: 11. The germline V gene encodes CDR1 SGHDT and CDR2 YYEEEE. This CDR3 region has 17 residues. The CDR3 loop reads CASSLEGVAGGSNEQFF. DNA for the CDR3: TGTGCCAGCAGCTTGGAAGGCGTTGCGGGGGGCTCCAATGAGCAGTTCTTC. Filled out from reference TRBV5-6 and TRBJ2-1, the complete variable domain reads DAGVTQSPTHLIKTRGQQVTLRCSPKSGHDTVSWYQQALGQGPQFIFQYYEEEERQRGNFPDRFSGHQFPNYSSELNVNALLLGDSALYLCASSLEGVAGGSNEQFFGPGTRLTVL.

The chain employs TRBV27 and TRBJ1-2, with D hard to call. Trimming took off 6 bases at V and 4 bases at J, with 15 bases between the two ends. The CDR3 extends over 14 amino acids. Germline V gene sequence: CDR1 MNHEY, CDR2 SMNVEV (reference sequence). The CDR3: CASRASVAPYGYTF. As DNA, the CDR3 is TGTGCCAGCAGAGCCTCGGTCGCTCCCTATGGCTACACCTTC.

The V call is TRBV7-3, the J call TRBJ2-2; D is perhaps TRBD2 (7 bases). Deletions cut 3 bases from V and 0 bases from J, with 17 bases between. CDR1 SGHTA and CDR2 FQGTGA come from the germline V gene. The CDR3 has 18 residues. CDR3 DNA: TGTGCCAGCAGCTTGAACAAAGGGGGGGTACCGAACACCGGGGAGCTGTTTTTT. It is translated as CASSLNKGGVPNTGELFF.

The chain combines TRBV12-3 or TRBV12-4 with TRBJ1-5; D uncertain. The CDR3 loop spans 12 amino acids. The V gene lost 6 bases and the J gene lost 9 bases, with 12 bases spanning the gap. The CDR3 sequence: CASSQSALPQHF. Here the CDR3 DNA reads TGTGCCAGCAGCCAGTCAGCGTTGCCCCAGCATTTT.

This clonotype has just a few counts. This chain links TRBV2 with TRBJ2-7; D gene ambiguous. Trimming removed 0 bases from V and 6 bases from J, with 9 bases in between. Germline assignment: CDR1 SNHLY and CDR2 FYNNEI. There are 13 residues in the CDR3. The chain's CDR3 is CASSEAKPSEQYF. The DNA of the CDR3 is TGTGCCAGCAGTGAAGCCAAGCCCAGCGAGCAGTACTTC. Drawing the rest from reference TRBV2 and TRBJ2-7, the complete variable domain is EPEVTQTPSHQVTQMGQEVILRCVPISNHLYFYWYRQILGQKVEFLVSFYNNEISEKSEIFDDQFSVERPDGSNFTLKIRSTKLEDSAMYFCASSEAKPSEQYFGPGTRLTVT.

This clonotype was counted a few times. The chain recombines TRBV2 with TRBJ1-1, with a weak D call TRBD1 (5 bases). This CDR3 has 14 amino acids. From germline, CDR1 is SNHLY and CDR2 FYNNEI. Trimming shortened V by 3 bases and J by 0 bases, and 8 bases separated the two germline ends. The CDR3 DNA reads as TGTGCCAGCAGTGATCTAGGGGTGAACACTGAAGCTTTCTTT. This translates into CASSDLGVNTEAFF.